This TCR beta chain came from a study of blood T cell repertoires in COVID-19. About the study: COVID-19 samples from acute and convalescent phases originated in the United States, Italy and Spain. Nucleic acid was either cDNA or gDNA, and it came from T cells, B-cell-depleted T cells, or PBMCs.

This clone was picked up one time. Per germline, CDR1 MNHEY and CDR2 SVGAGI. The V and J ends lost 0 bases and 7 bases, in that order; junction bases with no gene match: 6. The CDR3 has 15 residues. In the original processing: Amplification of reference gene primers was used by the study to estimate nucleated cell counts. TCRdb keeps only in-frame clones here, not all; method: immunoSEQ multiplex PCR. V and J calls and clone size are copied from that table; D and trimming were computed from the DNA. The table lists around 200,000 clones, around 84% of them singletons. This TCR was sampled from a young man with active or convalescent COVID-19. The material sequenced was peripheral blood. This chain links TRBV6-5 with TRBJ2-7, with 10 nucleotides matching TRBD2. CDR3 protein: CASSYSAGGPGEQYF. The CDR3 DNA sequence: TGTGCCAGCAGTTACTCAGCGGGAGGGCCGGGTGAGCAGTACTTC.